Listed below are T cell receptor beta chains from one sample, sequenced in a study of tumor-infiltrating lymphocytes in primary liver carcinoma. TCRdb reprocessed the multiplex PCR reads with MiXCR, giving one entry per CDR3 protein. The sample contains some 180,000 distinct CDR3 sequences, approximately 86% of which appear only once. The sequenced sample consisted of tumor tissue from primary liver carcinoma. These receptors came from a man aged 35 to 55 with primary liver carcinoma and hepatitis B virus infection. The CDR3 runs from the conserved cysteine through the conserved F or W. A D gene is named only where the DNA matches it firmly. The listing skips clone size in some rows; elsewhere it reads once, few, many or a size class.

j_call d_call v_call clone_size cdr3_nt cdr3_aa
TRBJ1-4 - TRBV10-2 - TGCGCCAACAGTGAGGCCCCCAAAGTAAAACTGTTTTTT CANSEAPKVKLFF
TRBJ1-6 - TRBV4-3 - TGCGCCATCAGCCAAGCACAAACCGTCGATAATTCACCTCACCACTTT CAISQAQTVDNSPHHF
TRBJ2-3 TRBD1 TRBV28 - TGTGCCAGCAGTACGTCACAGGGGGCAGCCGGTACGCAGTATTTT CASSTSQGAAGTQYF
TRBJ2-2 - TRBV29-1 - TGCAGCGTTGAGATAACAGGGCCCAGGGAGCTGTTTTTT CSVEITGPRELFF
TRBJ2-1 - TRBV10-3 - TGTGCCATCAGTGAGTCGGTAGAGGGGGACTCTCGCAATGAGCAGTTCTTC CAISESVEGDSRNEQFF
TRBJ2-2 - TRBV5-4 - TGTGCCAGCGGGCCAGGGGCGAAGACCGGGAAGCTGTTTTTT CASGPGAKTGKLFF
TRBJ2-2 - TRBV5-4 many TGTGCCAGCAGCTGGGGACTTTTAACCGGGGAGCTGTTTTTT CASSWGLLTGELFF
TRBJ2-3 - TRBV6-1 many TGTGCCAGCATTCTTGGGCCTTTGGGGGATACGCAGTATTTT CASILGPLGDTQYF
TRBJ1-5 TRBD1 TRBV6-1 - TGTGCCAGCATGAGGACAGGGGTCAATCAGCCACAGCATTTT CASMRTGVNQPQHF
TRBJ2-2 - TRBV19 - TGTGCCAGTAGGCCCGTCGCGGGCACCGGGGAACTGTTTTTT CASRPVAGTGELFF
TRBJ2-1 TRBD2 TRBV28 - TGTGCCAGCGGTCCCCTCGGACTAGCTGGAGGGCCCTACAATGAGCAGTTCTTC CASGPLGLAGGPYNEQFF
TRBJ2-2 - TRBV5-5 once TGCGCCAGCAACTTCAGGGCCCCGGACACCGGGGAGCTGTTTTTT CASNFRAPDTGELFF
TRBJ2-3 TRBD2 TRBV11-2 - TGTGCCAACGGCGATAGCGGGAGATTTTCAGATACGCAGTATTTT CANGDSGRFSDTQYF
TRBJ2-7 - TRBV6-6 few TGTGCCAGTCTTTTGGATGGTGGAACAAGCTCCTACAAGCAGTACTTC CASLLDGGTSSYKQYF
TRBJ2-5 TRBD2 TRBV29-1 - TGCAGCGTTCGGACTAGCGGTAGTTGGGCAGGGACGCAGTACTTC CSVRTSGSWAGTQYF
TRBJ1-2 - TRBV12-3/TRBV12-4 - TGTGCCAGCACTTCCTGGGACGGGGGGGACTACACCTTC CASTSWDGGDYTF
TRBJ2-7 - TRBV29-1 - TGCAGCGTTGTGGGGCAATCGGAGGAGCAATGCTTC CSVVGQSEEQCF
TRBJ1-5 - TRBV6-1 - TGTGCCAGCAGCCCCTCACACGGGAAGCAGCTCCAGCATTTT CASSPSHGKQLQHF
TRBJ2-2 - TRBV2 - TGTGCCACGCACCCAGAGGACACCGGGGAGCTGTTTTTT CATHPEDTGELFF
TRBJ2-1 TRBD1 TRBV4-2 - TGTGTCAGCAGCCAAGATCAGGGCCCGGGACAGCACAATGAGCAATTCTTC CVSSQDQGPGQHNEQFF
TRBJ2-6 - TRBV5-1 few TGCGCCAGCGGCCCGGGGGTTGAGGCCAACGTCCTGACTTTC CASGPGVEANVLTF
TRBJ2-3 - TRBV12-5 - TGTGATAGTGGTTCGGATTTCACAGATACGCAATATTTT CDSGSDFTDTQYF
TRBJ2-7 TRBD1 TRBV28 many TGTGCCAGCAGGGGGACAGGGGCCTCGGAGCAGTACTTC CASRGTGASEQYF
TRBJ1-1 - TRBV29-1 - TGCAACCTCTCTCAGGGCAGGGGTGAAGCTTTCTTT CNLSQGRGEAFF
TRBJ2-5 TRBD2 TRBV4-3 - TGCACCAGCAGCCAAGGGGCTAGCGGGATGACTGGTGAGACCCAGTGCTTC CTSSQGASGMTGETQCF
TRBJ2-4 TRBD2 TRBV11-1 - TGTGACAGTAGCTTTCCCGGGACTAGCGGGACCAAACATATTCAGTACTTC CDSSFPGTSGTKHIQYF
TRBJ2-4 - TRBV6-6 - TGTACCAGCAGCTTGGGGATAGGAGGATCCAAGAACATTCAGTACTTC CTSSLGIGGSKNIQYF
TRBJ2-1 - TRBV7-3 - TGTGCCAGCAGCCTAGGCCCGAGCTCCTACAATGAGGAGTTCTTC CASSLGPSSYNEEFF
TRBJ2-6 - TRBV14 - TGTGCCAGCAGCCAAGGCGCAGCTGGGGCCAAAGTCCTAACTTTC CASSQGAAGAKVLTF
TRBJ2-6 - TRBV4-3 - TGCGTCAGCAGCCAAGATGGGTCAGAGCGCGGGGCCAACTTCCTGACTTTC CVSSQDGSERGANFLTF
TRBJ2-1 - TRBV5-4 - TGTGCCAGCAACTTGATTACGGGGAAGTCTTACAATGAGCAGTTCTTC CASNLITGKSYNEQFF
TRBJ2-1 - TRBV6-1 - TGTACCAGCAGTGAAGAAAGGGGCATTGAGCAGTTCTTC CTSSEERGIEQFF
TRBJ1-1 - TRBV7-9 - TGTGCCAGCAGCTCAGGCCAACTCCGTCCGGGAGCGAACACTGAAGCTTTCTTT CASSSGQLRPGANTEAFF
TRBJ2-3 - TRBV30 - TGTGCCCGGAGGGGGGTAAGCACAGATACGCAGTACTTT CARRGVSTDTQYF
TRBJ2-7 TRBD2 TRBV7-9 medium-sized TGTGCCAGCAGCTGGGCGGGGGACGAGCAGTACTTC CASSWAGDEQYF
TRBJ1-1 - TRBV4-2 once TGTGCCAGCAGCCGAGATTCGAGGGGGACCACTGAAGCTTTCTTC CASSRDSRGTTEAFF
TRBJ1-3 - TRBV28 once TGTGCCAGTAGTTTAAGATTGACTCCAGGGTCTGGAAACACCATATATTTT CASSLRLTPGSGNTIYF
TRBJ1-1 - TRBV4-2 - TGTGCCAGAAGTCAAGATCGCGGGAACACTGAAGCTTTCTTT CARSQDRGNTEAFF
TRBJ2-7 - TRBV5-5 once TGTGCCAGCAGCTTGGTTCCACATGAAGGAGTGCTGTACTTC CASSLVPHEGVLYF
TRBJ2-1 TRBD2 TRBV29-1 - TGCAGCGTCCCTAGGACTAGATACATTGAGCAGTTCTTC CSVPRTRYIEQFF
TRBJ1-2 - TRBV5-6 - TGTGCCAGCAGCTTCCGCGACAGGATCGTCAACTATGGTTACACCTTC CASSFRDRIVNYGYTF
TRBJ2-1 - TRBV6-2/TRBV6-3 - TGTGCCAACAGTTTCCCCCGAGGGTTGGACCACAATAAGCAGTTCTTC CANSFPRGLDHNKQFF
TRBJ2-3 - TRBV6-1 - TGTGTCAGCAGTTTACCCCTCGGGCCAGATACGCAGTATTTT CVSSLPLGPDTQYF
TRBJ2-7 - TRBV5-4 once TGTGACAGCAGCTCTACTAGAGGGCTTACCTACGAGCAGTACTTC CDSSSTRGLTYEQYF